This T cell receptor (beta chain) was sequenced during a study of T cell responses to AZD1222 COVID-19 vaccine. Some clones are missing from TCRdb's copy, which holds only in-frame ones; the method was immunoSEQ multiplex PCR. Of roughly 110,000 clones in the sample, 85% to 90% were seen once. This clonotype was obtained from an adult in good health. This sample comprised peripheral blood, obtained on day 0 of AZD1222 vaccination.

The CDR3 spells CASSPIFRTQPDTF. The CDR3 nucleotides read TGTGCCAGCTCACCCATCTTCCGGACCCAGCCAGACACCTTC. The chain joins TRBV18 to TRBJ1-2; D not resolved. The germline gives CDR1 KGHSH, CDR2 LQKENI. The ends were cut back, 3 bases at V and 12 bases at J, with 20 bases in the middle. The CDR3 consists of 14 residues.